The 27 T cell receptor beta chains below all came from one sample that was sequenced in a study of blood T cell repertoires in COVID-19 (dated by TCRdb to 2020 to 2022). The protocol used for the library was the immunoSEQ multiplex PCR assay. Sourced from immuneACCESS, this table was stored by TCRdb with only in-frame sequences that have V and J called. A share of the clones is absent; for the studies checked, an unresolved V gene accounts for under half, and the remainder has no known explanation. For this sample there are about 200,000 clones; 70% to 90% appear just once. Roughly 2.2% of the sample rests with the top ten. The sample taken for sequencing was peripheral blood. These receptors came from a woman aged 45-65 years with acute or convalescent COVID-19.

This clone is a singleton in its sample. The CDR3, as DNA: TGTGCCAGCAGCTCTTCAGGGACAGGGGGGCGAAACAATGAGCAGTTCTTC. Translated, it gives CASSSSGTGGRNNEQFF. This sequence joins TRBV9 and TRBJ2-1; 11 bases agree with TRBD1. CDR1 and CDR2 from the germline V gene are SGDLS and YYNGEE. There are 17 residues in the CDR3. V lost 4 bases to trimming and J lost 5 bases; unmatched junction nucleotides: 11. Full variable domain (rest looked up from reference TRBV9 and TRBJ2-1): DSGVTQTPKHLITATGQRVTLRCSPRSGDLSVYWYQQSLDQGLQFLIQYYNGEERAKGNILERFSAQQFPDLHSELNLSSLELGDSALYFCASSSSGTGGRNNEQFFGPGTRLTVL.

This chain uses TRBV7-9 with TRBJ2-1, with TRBD1 as a possible D gene (5 bases). Trimming cost V 1 base and J 6 bases, with 13 bases left between them. CDR1 is SEHNR, CDR2 FQNEAQ, per germline (reference sequence). This CDR3 has 15 residues. The CDR3 coding sequence is TGTGCCAGCAGCTTAGGGAAGGGCAGGGTCAATGAGCAGTTCTTC. Protein: CASSLGKGRVNEQFF.

CDR3 in DNA: TGTGCCAGCAGCTCCGCGACTAGCGGGGAGCTGTTTTTT. This gives the protein CASSSATSGELFF. V gene TRBV13 combines with J gene TRBJ2-2; D perhaps matches TRBD2 (6 bases). Between the trimmed V and J ends, which lost 4 bases and 7 bases, there was a span of 10 bases. Germline V CDR1 and CDR2: PRHDT, FYEKMQ (reference sequence). The CDR3 runs to 13 residues.

This rearrangement joins TRBV10-2 to TRBJ2-3, with 15 bases matching TRBD2. Trimming cost V 3 bases and J 4 bases; bases outside gene matches: 5. Per the germline V gene, CDR1 is WSHSY and CDR2 is SAAADI. The CDR3 is 17 amino acids. The CDR3 here is CASSEGLAGGPADTQYF. CDR3 in DNA: TGCGCCAGCAGTGAAGGACTAGCGGGAGGGCCCGCAGATACGCAGTATTTT.

The J gene is TRBJ2-3, the V gene TRBV6-1; 8 bases match TRBD2. The germline CDR1 and CDR2 sequences are MNHNS and SASEGT. V gave up 3 bases and J gave up 5 bases; unmatched junction bases: 10. There are 16 residues in the CDR3. CDR3 DNA sequence: TGTGCCAGCAGTGAGCCTGCCGGGGGGGCCGGAGATACGCAGTATTTT. Protein sequence: CASSEPAGGAGDTQYF.

The chain is built from TRBV27 and TRBJ2-2, with unresolved D. Looked up from germline, CDR1 is MNHEY and CDR2 is SMNVEV (reference sequence). The V and J ends lost 5 bases and 11 bases respectively, with 15 bases between them. CDR3 length: 13 amino acids. The CDR3 sequence: CASSLATGLELFF. CDR3 DNA: TGTGCCAGCAGTCTCGCGACGGGTTTAGAGCTGTTTTTT.

The rearrangement joins TRBV30 to TRBJ2-2, with 10 bases fitting TRBD2. The CDR3 has 16 residues. V gave up 8 bases and J gave up 3 bases; unmatched junction bases: 12. Germline V CDR1 and CDR2: GTSNPN, SVGIG (reference sequence). The CDR3 loop reads CAGSAGLAGDTGELFF. The CDR3 DNA reads as TGTGCCGGAAGCGCGGGGCTAGCGGGAGACACCGGGGAGCTGTTTTTT. Full variable domain (remainder filled in from reference TRBV30 and TRBJ2-2): SQTIHQWPATLVQPVGSPLSLECTVEGTSNPNLYWYRQAAGRGLQLLFYSVGIGQISSEVPQNLSASRPQDRQFILSSKKLLLSDSGFYLCAGSAGLAGDTGELFFGEGSRLTVL.

This chain connects TRBV7-5 to TRBJ2-7; the table gives TRBD2 as D, unverified against the DNA. TRBV7-5 is listed as a pseudogene. The CDR3 contains 13 residues. The CDR3 is CVRSLAWGVEQYF. CDR3 coding DNA: TGTGTCAGAAGCCTAGCATGGGGGGTCGAGCAGTACTTC.

The J gene is TRBJ2-7, the V gene TRBV3-1 (or the pseudogene TRBV3-2), with D uncertain. CDR3 size: 14 residues. Trimming shortened V by 1 base and J by 2 bases, and 9 bases separated the two germline ends. Germline CDR1 and CDR2: LGHDT and YNNKEL (reference sequence). CDR3 sequence reads: CASSQGPIAYEQYF. The DNA of the CDR3 is TGTGCCAGCAGCCAAGGGCCCATCGCCTACGAGCAGTACTTC.

V is TRBV11-2 and J is TRBJ1-2, with 8 bases that match TRBD1. This CDR3 is 13 amino acids long. V shed 6 bases, J shed 4 bases, and the junction held 4 bases outside the gene matches. The germline CDR1 and CDR2 sequences are SGHAT and FQNNGV. CDR3 DNA sequence: TGTGCCAGCAGGAACACAGGGGGCTATGGCTACACCTTC. Translating gives CASRNTGGYGYTF. Looking up the rest from reference TRBV11-2 and TRBJ1-2 gives the full variable domain: EAGVAQSPRYKIIEKRQSVAFWCNPISGHATLYWYQQILGQGPKLLIQFQNNGVVDDSQLPKDRFSAERLKGVDSTLKIQPAKLEDSAVYLCASRNTGGYGYTFGSGTRLTVV.

The chain has TRBV6-5 and TRBJ1-3, with D hard to call. Germline CDR1 is MNHEY and CDR2 is SVGAGI. There are 14 residues in the CDR3. Trimming took off 8 bases at V and 0 bases at J, with 11 bases between the two ends. This chain's CDR3 is CASCPGNSGNTIYF. The DNA of the CDR3 is TGTGCCAGCTGCCCCGGGAACTCTGGAAACACCATATATTTT.

This chain connects TRBV19 to TRBJ1-1; D is uncertain. The CDR3 runs 14 residues. Trimming removed 3 bases at V and 0 bases at J, with 8 bases between. The germline V gene encodes CDR1 LNHDA and CDR2 SQIVND (reference sequence). CDR3 bases: TGTGCCAGTAGTATTCCGGTACTGAACACTGAAGCTTTCTTT. It is translated as CASSIPVLNTEAFF.

There are a few counts of this clone. CDR3 coding DNA: TGTGCCATCAGCAGAGCGGGGGGGCCTTCGGAGACCCAGTACTTC. The encoded protein is CAISRAGGPSETQYF. V and J are TRBV10-3 and TRBJ2-5; 10 bases match TRBD2. CDR1 is ENHRY and CDR2 is SYGVKD in the germline V gene. Unmatched junction bases numbered 9, after V lost 6 bases and J lost 5 bases. The CDR3 has 15 amino acids.

The chain joins TRBV6-1 to TRBJ1-6; the match to TRBD1 covers 7 bases. Germline V lookup: CDR1 MNHNS, CDR2 SASEGT. Losses at the gene ends were 3 bases for V and 9 bases for J; bases not matched to a gene: 2. The CDR3 is 13 residues long. CDR3 amino acids: CASSETGTSPLHF. The CDR3 nucleotides are TGTGCCAGCAGTGAGACAGGGACTTCACCCCTCCACTTT.

A single count supports this clone. The rearrangement links TRBV13 to TRBJ2-3, with 14 bases identical to TRBD2. Germline CDR1 and CDR2: PRHDT and FYEKMQ (reference sequence). Unmatched junction bases numbered 5, after V lost 2 bases and J lost 7 bases. The CDR3 covers 16 residues. CDR3 coding DNA: TGTGCCAGCAGCTTAATCCGACTAGCGGGAGGGAATACGCAGTATTTT. Protein: CASSLIRLAGGNTQYF. The entire variable domain, with the rest obtained from reference TRBV13 and TRBJ2-3, is as follows: AAGVIQSPRHLIKEKRETATLKCYPIPRHDTVYWYQQGPGQDPQFLISFYEKMQSDKGSIPDRFSAQQFSDYHSELNMSSLELGDSALYFCASSLIRLAGGNTQYFGPGTRLTVL.

As DNA, the CDR3 is TGTGCCAGCAGTTACTCCATCGGAGCAACTAATGAAAAACTGTTTTTT. Amino acid sequence: CASSYSIGATNEKLFF. The chain joins TRBV6-2 or TRBV6-3 to TRBJ1-4; unclear D gene. The CDR3 has 16 residues. From germline, CDR1 is MNHEY and CDR2 SVGEGT. V was trimmed by 0 bases and J by 0 bases, leaving 8 bases between them.

The chain joins TRBV7-3 to TRBJ2-3, with 8 bases aligning to TRBD2. The germline CDR1 and CDR2 sequences are SGHTA and FQGTGA. The ends lost 2 bases at V and 2 bases at J; junction bases unmatched: 12. The CDR3 consists of 18 residues. The CDR3 reads CASSLGGVAGTYTDTQYF. The CDR3 DNA reads TGTGCCAGCAGCTTAGGAGGGGTAGCGGGGACATACACAGATACGCAGTATTTT.

V and J are TRBV4-3 and TRBJ2-1; 10 positions agree with TRBD2. CDR3 length: 19 amino acids. J was trimmed by 8 bases and V by 0 bases; bases with no gene match: 16. Per germline, CDR1 LGHNA and CDR2 YSLEER. The DNA for the CDR3 is TGCGCCAGCAGCCAAGAGTGGGGGCTAGCGGGAGTTCTGGGCCATGAGCAGTTCTTC. Amino acid sequence: CASSQEWGLAGVLGHEQFF.

The chain couples TRBV7-9 to TRBJ2-5, with 9 bases aligning to TRBD1. Germline V lookup: CDR1 SEHNR, CDR2 FQNEAQ (reference sequence). The CDR3 has 17 residues. With 3 bases clipped from V and 5 bases from J, the junction kept 13 bases outside the gene matches. The CDR3 bases are TGTGCCAGCAGCTTGATCCTCTCGACAGGGGGGTATGAGACCCAGTACTTC. Residues: CASSLILSTGGYETQYF.

This clone has more than one count but fewer than ten. This chain joins TRBV28 and TRBJ1-6; 8 bases fit TRBD1. The length of the CDR3 is 15 residues. From germline, CDR1 is MDHEN and CDR2 SYDVKM. V lost 3 bases to trimming and J lost 10 bases; unmatched junction nucleotides: 8. The CDR3 DNA reads TGTGCCAGCAGTTTCGTGGACAGGGTTTTATCACCCCTCCACTTT. Translation gives CASSFVDRVLSPLHF.

This chain links TRBV6-2 or TRBV6-3 with TRBJ1-1, with D perhaps matching TRBD1 (6 bases). This CDR3 is built from 15 residues. The V gene's germline CDR1 is MNHEY and CDR2 SVGEGT. Trimming removed 4 bases from V and 0 bases from J, with 12 bases in between. The CDR3 DNA reads TGTGCCAGCAGTTCGAACAGGGCCCTGAACACTGAAGCTTTCTTT. It yields the protein CASSSNRALNTEAFF.

The V and J genes are TRBV6-1 and TRBJ1-2; D is unresolved. Germline V CDR1 and CDR2: MNHNS, SASEGT. The V end was cut by 2 bases, the J end by 6 bases, with 19 bases between. The CDR3 runs to 16 residues. Here the CDR3 reads CASSELESHSLHGYTF. The CDR3 bases are TGTGCCAGCAGTGAATTGGAGTCCCATTCTCTCCATGGCTACACCTTC.

The V gene is TRBV19, the J gene TRBJ1-4; D is undetermined. Between the trimmed V and J ends, which lost 6 bases and 7 bases, there was a span of 12 bases. This CDR3 comprises 13 residues. CDR1 is LNHDA, CDR2 SQIVND, per germline (reference sequence). As DNA, the CDR3 is TGTGCCAGTAGCCATCCCCCGGGTGAAAAACTGTTTTTT. It yields the protein CASSHPPGEKLFF.

This clone has only one observation. This sequence joins TRBV30 and TRBJ1-6; perhaps TRBD1 as D (5 bases). This CDR3 has 14 amino acids. Deletions cut 6 bases from V and 7 bases from J, with 16 bases between. CDR1 is GTSNPN, CDR2 SVGIG, per germline (reference sequence). The CDR3 region is CACNMGGENSPLHF. The CDR3, as DNA: TGTGCCTGTAATATGGGGGGGGAAAATTCACCCCTCCACTTT.

This chain links TRBV9 with TRBJ1-3; D call uncertain. The germline V and J ends were trimmed by 3 bases and 0 bases, with 16 bases remaining between them. The CDR3 length is 17 residues. Germline V CDR1 and CDR2: SGDLS, YYNGEE. This CDR3 is CASSGLHRPSSGNTIYF. In DNA, the CDR3 is TGTGCCAGCAGCGGACTGCACCGCCCGAGCTCTGGAAACACCATATATTTT.

The rearrangement links TRBV7-2 to TRBJ1-1, with D uncertain. V lost 4 bases and J lost 0, with 18 bases in between. Germline values: CDR1 SGHTA, CDR2 FQGNSA. The length of the CDR3 is 17 residues. CDR3 amino acids: CASSSHSGLVMNTEAFF. Written as DNA, the CDR3 is TGTGCCAGCAGCTCCCACTCCGGGTTAGTCATGAACACTGAAGCTTTCTTT.

The rearrangement links TRBV19 to TRBJ2-1; D perhaps matches TRBD1 (6 bases). In germline, CDR1 is LNHDA, CDR2 SQIVND (reference sequence). The CDR3 has 14 residues. With 9 bases removed from V and 3 bases from J, the gap between germline ends came to 15 bases. CDR3 in DNA: TGTGCCAGCCGGACCGGGACACTCTACAATGAGCAGTTCTTC. Its translation: CASRTGTLYNEQFF.